These T cell receptor beta chains were read from a single sample in a study of identical twins. TCRdb called the 5' RACE reads again in MiXCR, with one record for every CDR3 protein. The table shows hundreds of thousands of distinct CDR3 sequences, with around 8.6% occurring only once. The sample also formed part of further work on yellow fever vaccine responses in identical twins.

The sequenced sample consisted of PBMCs. The origin of the receptors is a woman in her late teens or twenties in good health. Both conserved end residues are part of each CDR3. Each record gives: V gene, clone size, J gene, D gene, CDR3 DNA, CDR3 protein. The D gene is left open where the match is weak. Expanded clones get a size class; other rows say once, few or many, or leave the size out.

TRBV9	.	TRBJ2-5	TRBD2	TGTGCCAGCAGCGTCCTAGCGGGGGGCCGGGTGGAGACCCAGTACTTC	CASSVLAGGRVETQYF
TRBV5-1	few	TRBJ2-5	.	TGCGCCAGCAGCTTGGAGGTAGGGCCAGGCTTGTCCCAAGAGACCCAGTACTTC	CASSLEVGPGLSQETQYF
TRBV3-1	many	TRBJ1-1	TRBD1	TGTGCCAGCAGCCAGGACAGGGGGCTAACTGAAGCTTTCTTT	CASSQDRGLTEAFF
TRBV10-3	.	TRBJ2-5	TRBD2	TGTGCCATCAGTGAGTCGTCAGGACTAGCGGGGGGGCCCCGGGAGACCCAGTACTTC	CAISESSGLAGGPRETQYF
TRBV2	many	TRBJ2-3	TRBD2	TGTGCCAGCAGTGACCTAGCGGGGGACCCAGATACGCAGTATTTT	CASSDLAGDPDTQYF
TRBV24-1	.	TRBJ2-2	TRBD1	TGTGCCACCAGTGCCCCGGGGACAGCGAACACCGGGGAGCTGTTTTTT	CATSAPGTANTGELFF
TRBV7-9	.	TRBJ2-1	.	TGTGCCAGCAGCTCCCTCTCGGTCAGCTCCTACAATGAGCAGTTCTTC	CASSSLSVSSYNEQFF
TRBV7-9	.	TRBJ2-5	.	TGTGCCAGCAGCTCTCCTCGTGGCCAAGAGACCCAGTACTTC	CASSSPRGQETQYF
TRBV7-2	many	TRBJ2-2	.	TGTGCCAGCAGCTTTGGCGGGAACACCGGGGAGCTGTTTTTT	CASSFGGNTGELFF
TRBV5-1	few	TRBJ2-7	TRBD2	TGCGCCAGCAGCGTTGGACTAGAGGCCCACGAGCAGTACTTC	CASSVGLEAHEQYF
TRBV5-1	.	TRBJ2-5	.	TGCGCCAGCAGCTTGGTAAGCCGGATACAAGAGACCCAGTACTTC	CASSLVSRIQETQYF
TRBV7-9	many	TRBJ2-3	.	TGTGCCAGCAGCTTAGCTGCGGGGCCCCGGGATACGCAGTATTTT	CASSLAAGPRDTQYF
TRBV29-1	many	TRBJ1-1	TRBD1	TGCAGCGGGGCACAGGGGCCCACTGAAGCTTTCTTT	CSGAQGPTEAFF
TRBV9	.	TRBJ1-1	.	TGTGCCAGCAGCGAAAACAACAGGGTATCAGCCACTGAAGCTTTCTTT	CASSENNRVSATEAFF
TRBV10-3	once	TRBJ2-7	.	TGTGCCATCCGGGACAACGACCTCTCCTACGAGCAGTACTTC	CAIRDNDLSYEQYF
TRBV12-3/TRBV12-4	few	TRBJ2-3	.	TGTGCCAGCAGTTTATCTCTAGTCCCAGATACGCAGTATTTT	CASSLSLVPDTQYF
TRBV10-3	few	TRBJ2-1	TRBD1	TGTGCCATCAGTGTAGGGACAGTGGACAATGAGCAGTTCTTC	CAISVGTVDNEQFF
TRBV6-2/TRBV6-3	.	TRBJ2-5	.	TGTGCCAGCAGTTATTTCGTCAGCCAAGAGACCCAGTACTTC	CASSYFVSQETQYF
TRBV7-2	.	TRBJ2-3	.	TGTGCCAGCAGCCTCACTACTCCCCTCGATACGCAGTATTTT	CASSLTTPLDTQYF
TRBV3-1	.	TRBJ2-1	.	TGTGCCAGCAGCCAAAAAAGCTCCTACAATGAGCAGTTCTTC	CASSQKSSYNEQFF
TRBV2	few	TRBJ2-7	TRBD1	TGTGCCAGCGGGACAGGGGTTTCCGAGCAGTACTTC	CASGTGVSEQYF
TRBV19	few	TRBJ2-7	TRBD2	TGTGCCAGTAGTAGCAGCGGGACGGCATCCTACGAGCAGTACTTC	CASSSSGTASYEQYF
TRBV7-2	few	TRBJ1-4	TRBD1	TGTGCCAGCAGCACAGGGACAGCCCAGCCCCCTGAAAAACTGTTTTTT	CASSTGTAQPPEKLFF
TRBV10-3	.	TRBJ2-3	.	TGTGCCTCGAGTAACGTTGGCACAGATACGCAGTATTTT	CASSNVGTDTQYF
TRBV28	.	TRBJ2-3	TRBD2	TGTGCCAGCCCGGCGGGGCTAGCGGACAGCACAGATACGCAGTATTTT	CASPAGLADSTDTQYF
TRBV7-2	many	TRBJ2-6	.	TGTGCCAGCAGCTTACGTGGGGCCAACGTCCTGACTTTC	CASSLRGANVLTF
TRBV6-2/TRBV6-3	.	TRBJ1-1	TRBD1	TGTGCCAGCAGTTACGAGATGGGACAGGATATGAACACTGAAGCTTTCTTT	CASSYEMGQDMNTEAFF
TRBV6-5	few	TRBJ2-3	.	TGTGCCAGCAGTTCCTCCCTGGTGGGGCAGGGCACAGATACGCAGTATTTT	CASSSSLVGQGTDTQYF
TRBV5-1	many	TRBJ2-1	.	TGCGCCAGCAGCTTGGATACGAGTAATAATGAGCAGTTCTTC	CASSLDTSNNEQFF
TRBV13	.	TRBJ1-1	.	TGTGCCAGCAGCTTAAAACCGCTTGGACTACCGAACACTGAAGCTTTCTTT	CASSLKPLGLPNTEAFF
TRBV21-1	.	TRBJ2-7	.	TGTGCCAGCAGCATCATAGCGGGACAGGGGGCCTCCGAGCAGTACTTC	CASSIIAGQGASEQYF
TRBV7-2	.	TRBJ2-1	TRBD2	TGTGCCAGCAGCCAAAACGGGAGGGGGGTCGATGAGCAGTTCTTC	CASSQNGRGVDEQFF
TRBV12-3/TRBV12-4	few	TRBJ2-1	.	TGTGCCAGCAGCCGAGGGGTAGCGGTTAAACCTGAGCAGTTCTTC	CASSRGVAVKPEQFF
TRBV29-1	many	TRBJ2-7	TRBD1	TGCAGCGTTGAAGATCCTAGACAGGGAACCTACGAGCAGTACTTC	CSVEDPRQGTYEQYF
TRBV7-8	few	TRBJ2-3	.	TGTGCCAGCAGCTTAGGAATTAGCAGTGCAGATACGCAGTATTTT	CASSLGISSADTQYF
TRBV14	.	TRBJ2-7	.	TGTGCCAGCAGCCAAGTCGGGCAGCCCTCCTACGAGCAGTACTTC	CASSQVGQPSYEQYF
TRBV5-1	few	TRBJ1-2	.	TGCGCCAGCAGCTTGGACAAGCACGGAACAGTCTATGGCTACACCTTC	CASSLDKHGTVYGYTF
TRBV20-1	many	TRBJ2-7	.	TGCAGTGCTACGCTCGGGACGGTAGCCTACGAGCAGTACTTC	CSATLGTVAYEQYF
TRBV11-2	few	TRBJ2-1	TRBD2	TGTGCCAGCAGCCCAGGGTGGTCTAGCGGGAGTGTGAAGATCAATGAGCAGTTCTTC	CASSPGWSSGSVKINEQFF
TRBV12-3/TRBV12-4	.	TRBJ2-1	TRBD2	TGTGCCAGCAGTTTAGGAGGGTTTTGGGAGCGGGGAATTTACAATGAGCAGTTCTTC	CASSLGGFWERGIYNEQFF
TRBV6-6	.	TRBJ1-1	.	TGTGCCGTATTTGTCAAGGGGAACACTGAAGCTTTCTTT	CAVFVKGNTEAFF